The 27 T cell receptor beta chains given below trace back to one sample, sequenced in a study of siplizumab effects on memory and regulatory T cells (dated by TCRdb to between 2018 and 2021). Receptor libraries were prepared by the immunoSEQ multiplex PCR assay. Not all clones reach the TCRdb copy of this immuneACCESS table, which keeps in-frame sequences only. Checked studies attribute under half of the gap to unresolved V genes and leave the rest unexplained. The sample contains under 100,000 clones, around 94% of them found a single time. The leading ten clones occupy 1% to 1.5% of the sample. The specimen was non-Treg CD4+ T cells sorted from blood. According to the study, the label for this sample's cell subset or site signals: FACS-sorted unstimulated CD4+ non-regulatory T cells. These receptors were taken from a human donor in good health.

The CDR3 protein is CATSRAMSYNSPLHF. The CDR3, as DNA: TGTGCCACCAGCAGAGCTATGTCCTATAATTCACCCCTCCACTTT. V and J are TRBV15 and TRBJ1-6; no clear D. The length of the CDR3 is 15 residues. The V end lost 1 base, the J end lost 1 base, and 5 bases lay between the germline ends. From germline, CDR1 is LNHNV and CDR2 YYDKDF (reference sequence).

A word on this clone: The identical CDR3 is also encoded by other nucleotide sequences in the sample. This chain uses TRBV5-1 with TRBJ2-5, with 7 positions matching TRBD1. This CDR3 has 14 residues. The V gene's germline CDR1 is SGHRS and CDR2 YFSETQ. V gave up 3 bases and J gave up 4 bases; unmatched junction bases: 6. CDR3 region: CASSSRTGLETQYF. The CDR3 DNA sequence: TGCGCCAGCAGCTCTCGGACAGGCCTAGAGACCCAGTACTTC.

The CDR3 DNA is TGTGCCAGCAGCTTTTCCGGGACAAGTAATTCACCCCTCCACTTT. This gives the protein CASSFSGTSNSPLHF. The rearrangement links TRBV9 to TRBJ1-6; D is possibly TRBD1 (6 bases). There are 15 residues in the CDR3. CDR1 is SGDLS, CDR2 YYNGEE, per germline. Deletions cut 4 bases from V and 6 bases from J, with 14 bases between.

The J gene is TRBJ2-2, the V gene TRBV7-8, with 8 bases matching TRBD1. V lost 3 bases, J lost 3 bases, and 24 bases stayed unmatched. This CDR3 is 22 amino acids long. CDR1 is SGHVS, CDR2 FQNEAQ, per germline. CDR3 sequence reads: CASSLEVPGNRGKLRDTGELFF. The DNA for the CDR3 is TGTGCCAGCAGCTTGGAAGTCCCCGGGAACAGGGGGAAATTGAGGGACACCGGGGAGCTGTTTTTT.

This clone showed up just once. The CDR3 DNA is TGCGCCAGCAGCCAAGATGGGACAGGGGTTGATCAGCCCCAGCATTTT. This gives the protein CASSQDGTGVDQPQHF. The V and J genes are TRBV4-1 and TRBJ1-5; 10 nucleotides align to TRBD1. The V gene end was trimmed by 0 bases and the J gene end by 5 bases; junction bases not matched to a gene: 4. Per the germline V gene, CDR1 is MGHRA and CDR2 is YSYEKL. The CDR3 contains 16 residues.

Here the CDR3 reads CASSSGRQLNTEAFF. For the CDR3, the DNA is TGTGCCAGCAGCTCAGGTAGACAGTTGAACACTGAAGCTTTCTTT. The chain combines TRBV5-4 with TRBJ1-1, with D possibly being TRBD1 (5 bases). Germline CDR1 SGHNT, CDR2 YYREEE (reference sequence). With 3 bases removed from V and 0 bases from J, the gap between germline ends came to 12 bases. The length of the CDR3 is 15 residues. Combining the CDR3 with reference TRBV5-4 and TRBJ1-1 gives the whole variable domain ETGVTQSPTHLIKTRGQQVTLRCSSQSGHNTVSWYQQALGQGPQFIFQYYREEENGRGNFPPRFSGLQFPNYSSELNVNALELDDSALYLCASSSGRQLNTEAFFGQGTRLTVV.

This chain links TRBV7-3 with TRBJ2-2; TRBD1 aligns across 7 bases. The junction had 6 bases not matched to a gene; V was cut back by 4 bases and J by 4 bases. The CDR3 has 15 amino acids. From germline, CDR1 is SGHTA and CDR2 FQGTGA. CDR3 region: CASSSQGVGTGELFF. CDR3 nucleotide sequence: TGTGCCAGCAGCTCGCAGGGGGTAGGCACCGGGGAGCTGTTTTTT. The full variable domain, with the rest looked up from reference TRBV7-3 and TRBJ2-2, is GAGVSQTPSNKVTEKGKYVELRCDPISGHTALYWYRQSLGQGPEFLIYFQGTGAADDSGLPNDRFFAVRPEGSVSTLKIQRTERGDSAVYLCASSSQGVGTGELFFGEGSRLTVL.

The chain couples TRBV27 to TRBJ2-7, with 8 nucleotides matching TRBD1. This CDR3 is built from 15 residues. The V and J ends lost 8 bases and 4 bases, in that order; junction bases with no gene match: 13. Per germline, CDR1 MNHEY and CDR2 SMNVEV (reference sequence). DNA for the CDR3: TGTGCCAGCCAAACTACCGGGACAGGAAATTACGAGCAGTACTTC. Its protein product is CASQTTGTGNYEQYF.

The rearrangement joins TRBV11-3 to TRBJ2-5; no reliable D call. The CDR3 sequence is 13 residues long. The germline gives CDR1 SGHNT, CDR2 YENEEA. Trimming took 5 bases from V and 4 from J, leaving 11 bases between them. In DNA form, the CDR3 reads TGTGCCAGCAGCCCCGAAGACGGAGAGACCCAGTACTTC. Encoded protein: CASSPEDGETQYF.

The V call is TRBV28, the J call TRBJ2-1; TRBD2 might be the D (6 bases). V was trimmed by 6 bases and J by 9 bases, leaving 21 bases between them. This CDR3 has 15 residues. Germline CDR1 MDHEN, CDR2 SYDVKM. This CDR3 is CASSRGTSTIPEQFF. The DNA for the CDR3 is TGTGCCAGCAGCCGCGGGACCTCCACTATACCTGAGCAGTTCTTC.

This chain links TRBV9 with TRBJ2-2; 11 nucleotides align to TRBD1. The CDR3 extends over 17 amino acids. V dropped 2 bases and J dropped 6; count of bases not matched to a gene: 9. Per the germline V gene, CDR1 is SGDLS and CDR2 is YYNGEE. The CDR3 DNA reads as TGTGCCAGCAGCGTGCGACCGGGACAGGGGGTGGCCGGGGAGCTGTTTTTT. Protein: CASSVRPGQGVAGELFF.

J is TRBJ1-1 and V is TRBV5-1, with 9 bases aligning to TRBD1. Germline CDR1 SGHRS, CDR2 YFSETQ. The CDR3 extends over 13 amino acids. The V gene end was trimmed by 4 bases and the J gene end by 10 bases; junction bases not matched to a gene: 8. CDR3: CASSNTGGPSAFF. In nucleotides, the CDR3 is TGCGCCAGCAGCAACACAGGGGGCCCCTCAGCTTTCTTT.

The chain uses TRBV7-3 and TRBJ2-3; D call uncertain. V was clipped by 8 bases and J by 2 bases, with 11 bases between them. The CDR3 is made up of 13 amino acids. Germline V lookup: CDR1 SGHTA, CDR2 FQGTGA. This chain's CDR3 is CASGRFSTDTQYF. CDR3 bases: TGTGCCAGCGGGCGCTTTTCCACAGATACGCAGTATTTT.

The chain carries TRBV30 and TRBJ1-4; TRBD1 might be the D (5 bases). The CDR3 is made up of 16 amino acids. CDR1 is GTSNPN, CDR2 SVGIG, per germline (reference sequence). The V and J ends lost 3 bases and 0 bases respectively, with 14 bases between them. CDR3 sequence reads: CAWRGVDMATNEKLFF. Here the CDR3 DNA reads TGTGCCTGGAGGGGGGTCGATATGGCAACTAATGAAAAACTGTTTTTT.

In DNA, the CDR3 is TGTGCCAGCTCACCACTCGGCAGGGGAAGCACTGAAGCTTTCTTT. Amino acids: CASSPLGRGSTEAFF. The chain links TRBV18 to TRBJ1-1, with D possibly being TRBD1 (6 bases). The CDR3 is 15 residues long. Between the trimmed V and J ends, which lost 1 base and 4 bases, there was a span of 13 bases. The germline V gene has CDR1 KGHSH and CDR2 LQKENI.

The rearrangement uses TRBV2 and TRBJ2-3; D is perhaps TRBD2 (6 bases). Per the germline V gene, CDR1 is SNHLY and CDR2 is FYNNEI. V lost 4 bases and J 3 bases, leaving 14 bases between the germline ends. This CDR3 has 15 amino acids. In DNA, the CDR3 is TGTGCCAGCAGTGCCCAGGGAGGATGGACAGATACGCAGTATTTT. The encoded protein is CASSAQGGWTDTQYF.

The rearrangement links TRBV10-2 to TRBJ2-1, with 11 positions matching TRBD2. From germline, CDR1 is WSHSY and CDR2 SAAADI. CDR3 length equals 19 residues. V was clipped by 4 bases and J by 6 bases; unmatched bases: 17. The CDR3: CASSALLAGGLSGVNEQFF. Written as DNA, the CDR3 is TGCGCCAGCAGTGCCCTCTTAGCGGGAGGGCTTTCTGGGGTCAATGAGCAGTTCTTC.

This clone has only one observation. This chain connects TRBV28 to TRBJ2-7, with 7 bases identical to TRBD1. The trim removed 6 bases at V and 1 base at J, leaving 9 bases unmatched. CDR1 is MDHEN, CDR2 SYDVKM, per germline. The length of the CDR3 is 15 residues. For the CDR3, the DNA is TGTGCCAGCAGCTCCCGACAGGGTCGGTCCTACGAGCAGTACTTC. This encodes CASSSRQGRSYEQYF. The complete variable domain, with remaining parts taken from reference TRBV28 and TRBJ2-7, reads DVKVTQSSRYLVKRTGEKVFLECVQDMDHENMFWYRQDPGLGLRLIYFSYDVKMKEKGDIPEGYSVSREKKERFSLILESASTNQTSMYLCASSSRQGRSYEQYFGPGTRLTVT.

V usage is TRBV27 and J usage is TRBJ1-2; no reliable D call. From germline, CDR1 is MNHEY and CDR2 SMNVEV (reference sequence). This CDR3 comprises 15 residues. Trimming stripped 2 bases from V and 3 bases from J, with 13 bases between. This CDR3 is CASSLRGRRYYGYTF. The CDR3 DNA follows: TGTGCCAGCAGTTTACGAGGGAGACGATACTATGGCTACACCTTC.

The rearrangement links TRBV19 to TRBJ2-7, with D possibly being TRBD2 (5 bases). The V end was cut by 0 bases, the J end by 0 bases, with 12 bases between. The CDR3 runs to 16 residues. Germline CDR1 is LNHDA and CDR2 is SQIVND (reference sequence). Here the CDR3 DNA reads TGTGCCAGTAGTATAGATCTGAGGGCAGCCTCCTACGAGCAGTACTTC. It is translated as CASSIDLRAASYEQYF.

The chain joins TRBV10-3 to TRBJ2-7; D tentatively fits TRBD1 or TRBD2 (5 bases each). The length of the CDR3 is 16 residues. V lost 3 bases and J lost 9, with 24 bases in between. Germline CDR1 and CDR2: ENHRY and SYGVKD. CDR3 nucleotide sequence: TGTGCCATCAGTGAACGGGGCTTAAGCAGGGACGGAGTGCAGTACTTC. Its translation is CAISERGLSRDGVQYF.

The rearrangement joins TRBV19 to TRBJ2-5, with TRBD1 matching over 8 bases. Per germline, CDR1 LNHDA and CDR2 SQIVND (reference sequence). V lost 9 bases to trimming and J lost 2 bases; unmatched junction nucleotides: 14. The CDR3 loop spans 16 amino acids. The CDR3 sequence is CASSKGTGNGQETQYF. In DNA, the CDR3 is TGTGCCAGCTCCAAGGGGACAGGTAATGGACAAGAGACCCAGTACTTC.

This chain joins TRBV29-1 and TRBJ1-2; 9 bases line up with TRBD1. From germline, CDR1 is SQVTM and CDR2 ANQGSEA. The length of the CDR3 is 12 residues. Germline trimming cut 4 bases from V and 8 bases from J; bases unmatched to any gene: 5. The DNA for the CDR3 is TGCAGCGTTGTGACAGGGGGGATAGGCTACACCTTC. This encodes CSVVTGGIGYTF.

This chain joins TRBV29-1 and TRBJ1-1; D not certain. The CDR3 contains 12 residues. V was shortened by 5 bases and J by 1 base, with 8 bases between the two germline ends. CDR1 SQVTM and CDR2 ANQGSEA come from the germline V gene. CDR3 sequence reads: CSVLPQNTEAFF. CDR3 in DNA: TGCAGCGTTCTTCCCCAGAACACTGAAGCTTTCTTT.

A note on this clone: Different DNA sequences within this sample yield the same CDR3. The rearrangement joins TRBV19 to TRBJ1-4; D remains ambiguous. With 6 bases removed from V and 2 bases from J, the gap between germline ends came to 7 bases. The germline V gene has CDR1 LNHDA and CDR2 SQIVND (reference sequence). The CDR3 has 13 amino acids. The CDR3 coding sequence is TGTGCCAGTAGCGGGAGTACTAATGAAAAACTGTTTTTT. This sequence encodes CASSGSTNEKLFF.

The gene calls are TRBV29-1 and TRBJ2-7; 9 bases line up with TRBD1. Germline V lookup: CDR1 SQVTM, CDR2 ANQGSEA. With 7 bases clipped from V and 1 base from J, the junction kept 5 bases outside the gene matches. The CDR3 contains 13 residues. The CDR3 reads CSGGQGESYEQYF. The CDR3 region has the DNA TGCAGCGGGGGACAGGGCGAATCCTACGAGCAGTACTTC.

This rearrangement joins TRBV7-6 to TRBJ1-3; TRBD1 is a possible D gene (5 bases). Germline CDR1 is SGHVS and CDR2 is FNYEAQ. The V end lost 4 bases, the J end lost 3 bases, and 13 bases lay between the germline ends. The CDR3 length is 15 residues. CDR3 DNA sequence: TGTGCCAGCAGCTCAAATACAGGCCGTGGAAACACCATATATTTT. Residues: CASSSNTGRGNTIYF.